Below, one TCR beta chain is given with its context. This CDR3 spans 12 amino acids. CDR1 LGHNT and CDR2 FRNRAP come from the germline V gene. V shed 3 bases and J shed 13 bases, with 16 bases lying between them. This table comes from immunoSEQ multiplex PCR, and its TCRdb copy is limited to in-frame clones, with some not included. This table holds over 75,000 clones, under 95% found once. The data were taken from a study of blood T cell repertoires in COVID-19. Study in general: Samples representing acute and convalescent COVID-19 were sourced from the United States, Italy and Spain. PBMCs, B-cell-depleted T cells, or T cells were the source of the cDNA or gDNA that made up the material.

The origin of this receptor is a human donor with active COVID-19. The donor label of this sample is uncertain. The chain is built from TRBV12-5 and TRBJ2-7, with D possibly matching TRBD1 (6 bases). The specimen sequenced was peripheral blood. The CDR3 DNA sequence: TGTGCTAGTGGTTTTTCGGACGGGACAATATACTTC. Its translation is CASGFSDGTIYF.